This entry lists 21 T cell receptor beta chains sequenced from one sample in a study of T-cell reconstitution after alpha-beta-depleted transplantation in children. It was with unique molecular identifiers that the TCRbeta library was prepared. TCRdb redid the calling of the PCR reads with MiXCR, one entry per CDR3 protein. The sample contains nearly 550,000 distinct CDR3 sequences, 18% of which appear only once. This specimen consisted of PBMCs from the stem cell graft donor, obtained from the stem cell graft. These TCRs come from a human donor who donated a stem cell graft to a child with acute lymphoblastic leukemia.

This clonotype was picked up many times. The chain links TRBV4-1 to TRBJ2-7; D is ambiguous. Trimming removed 0 bases from V and 0 bases from J, with 21 bases in between. This CDR3 is 19 amino acids long. Germline CDR1 and CDR2: MGHRA and YSYEKL. DNA of the CDR3: TGCGCCAGCAGCCAAGAGAGGCTTGGACCCCTCCTGAGCTCCTACGAGCAGTACTTC. This codes for CASSQERLGPLLSSYEQYF.

A few counts support this clonotype. The chain is built from TRBV3-1 and TRBJ1-5; 7 nucleotides align to TRBD1. The CDR3 is 15 amino acids. Germline V gene sequence: CDR1 LGHDT, CDR2 YNNKEL (reference sequence). V lost 1 base, J lost 4 bases, and 4 bases stayed unmatched. The CDR3: CASSQATGLNQPQHF. The CDR3 DNA is TGTGCCAGCAGCCAAGCGACAGGGCTGAATCAGCCCCAGCATTTT.

The genes are TRBV12-3 or TRBV12-4 and TRBJ2-7, with TRBD1 as a possible D gene (5 bases). V lost 3 bases to trimming and J lost 2 bases, with 14 bases between them. The CDR3 totals 15 residues. The CDR3 nucleotides read TGTGCCAGCAGTTTTGGGGCCCCTGGGACCTACGAGCAGTACTTC. Encoded protein: CASSFGAPGTYEQYF.

The chain has TRBV12-3 or TRBV12-4 and TRBJ1-4; D is perhaps TRBD1 (5 bases). The CDR3 contains 15 residues. V dropped 3 bases and J dropped 7 bases, with 15 bases sitting between them. The CDR3, as DNA: TGTGCCAGCAGTTTGGGCAGTCCCGGGGGTGAAAAACTGTTTTTT. Amino acid sequence: CASSLGSPGGEKLFF.

This clonotype has at least ten counts. This chain connects TRBV18 to TRBJ2-3; D unresolved. The CDR3 is made up of 12 amino acids. The germline V gene has CDR1 KGHSH and CDR2 LQKENI. The germline V and J ends were trimmed by 8 bases and 2 bases, with 8 bases remaining between them. The CDR3 nucleotides are TGTGCCAGCAGCCCCGTCACAGATACGCAGTATTTT. Its translation is CASSPVTDTQYF.

This clonotype came up once. The chain joins TRBV7-9 to TRBJ2-7; D ambiguous. The CDR3 length is 14 residues. CDR1 is SEHNR and CDR2 is FQNEAQ in the germline V gene (reference sequence). The V end was cut by 0 bases, the J end by 5 bases, with 11 bases between. CDR3 sequence: CASSLASPRHEQYF. In DNA, the CDR3 is TGTGCCAGCAGCTTAGCCAGCCCCCGCCACGAGCAGTACTTC. Based on the CDR3 plus reference TRBV7-9 and TRBJ2-7, the full variable domain is DTGVSQNPRHKITKRGQNVTFRCDPISEHNRLYWYRQTLGQGPEFLTYFQNEAQLEKSRLLSDRFSAERPKGSFSTLEIQRTEQGDSAMYLCASSLASPRHEQYFGPGTRLTVT.

This clonotype was counted ten times or more. The chain combines TRBV5-1 with TRBJ2-3; 11 bases match TRBD2. The ends lost 0 bases at V and 0 bases at J; junction bases unmatched: 0. The CDR3 length is 16 residues. Germline CDR1 SGHRS, CDR2 YFSETQ. In nucleotides, the CDR3 is TGCGCCAGCAGCTTGGGGACTAGCGGGAGCACAGATACGCAGTATTTT. It yields the protein CASSLGTSGSTDTQYF.

The CDR3 loop reads CASSGDINSPLHF. DNA for the CDR3: TGCGCCAGCAGCGGGGACATTAATTCACCCCTCCACTTT. V usage is TRBV4-1 and J usage is TRBJ1-6; tentative D call: TRBD1 (6 bases). The CDR3 consists of 13 residues. Trimming shortened V by 5 bases and J by 6 bases, and 8 bases separated the two germline ends. Germline V CDR1 and CDR2: MGHRA, YSYEKL.

The table lists this clonotype with a few counts. The chain recombines TRBV6-1 with TRBJ2-3, with a weak D call TRBD2 (7 bases). Trimming removed 2 bases from V and 6 bases from J, with 15 bases in between. Germline assignment: CDR1 MNHNS and CDR2 SASEGT. This CDR3 has 15 amino acids. The CDR3 here is CASSETRERGDTQYF. The CDR3 bases are TGTGCCAGCAGTGAAACGCGGGAGAGGGGGGATACGCAGTATTTT.

The J gene is TRBJ2-1, the V gene TRBV5-1; TRBD1 matches 9 bases. CDR3 length: 15 residues. J was trimmed by 5 bases and V by 6 bases; bases with no gene match: 9. Germline CDR1 SGHRS, CDR2 YFSETQ. The DNA for the CDR3 is TGCGCCAGCATCCCGGGACAGGGTATCGACAATGAGCAGTTCTTC. Translated, it gives CASIPGQGIDNEQFF.

The rearrangement joins TRBV20-1 to TRBJ2-1; D uncertain. CDR1 is DFQATT, CDR2 SNEGSKA, per germline (reference sequence). The CDR3 extends over 11 amino acids. V was shortened by 3 bases and J by 6 bases, with 6 bases between the two germline ends. CDR3 in amino acids: CSASKANEQFF. The CDR3 nucleotides read TGCAGTGCTAGTAAGGCCAATGAGCAGTTCTTC.

V gene TRBV27 combines with J gene TRBJ2-1; tentative D call: TRBD2 (5 bases). Deletions cut 6 bases from V and 7 bases from J, with 22 bases between. The germline V gene encodes CDR1 MNHEY and CDR2 SMNVEV (reference sequence). This CDR3 contains 16 residues. Here the CDR3 reads CASRTNDYDFLNEQFF. The CDR3 DNA is TGTGCCAGCAGGACCAATGACTACGATTTTTTGAATGAGCAGTTCTTC.

CDR3 residues: CASTLRSGGLDGYTF. The CDR3 DNA follows: TGCGCCAGCACTCTGAGGTCCGGAGGTCTAGATGGCTACACCTTC. This rearrangement joins TRBV4-1 to TRBJ1-2; the D is unclear. The CDR3 runs to 15 residues. The V end was cut by 7 bases, the J end by 6 bases, with 21 bases between. Germline loops: CDR1 MGHRA, CDR2 YSYEKL.

The chain joins TRBV5-6 to TRBJ1-5, with D tentatively TRBD1 (5 bases). The CDR3 totals 14 residues. Germline assignment: CDR1 SGHDT and CDR2 YYEEEE. The ends were cut back, 6 bases at V and 5 bases at J, with 15 bases in the middle. The CDR3 DNA sequence: TGTGCCAGCACCTACCGGAGGGGCGATCAGCCCCAGCATTTT. It specifies CASTYRRGDQPQHF. The variable domain in full, completed from reference TRBV5-6 and TRBJ1-5, reads DAGVTQSPTHLIKTRGQQVTLRCSPKSGHDTVSWYQQALGQGPQFIFQYYEEEERQRGNFPDRFSGHQFPNYSSELNVNALLLGDSALYLCASTYRRGDQPQHFGDGTRLSIL.

J is TRBJ2-7 and V is TRBV3-1; no reliable D call. V gave up 3 bases and J gave up 3 bases, with 9 bases separating them. CDR1 and CDR2 from the germline V gene are LGHDT and YNNKEL (reference sequence). The CDR3 totals 13 residues. CDR3 coding DNA: TGTGCCAGCAGCCAGGTCATCGACTACGAGCAGTACTTC. Amino acid sequence: CASSQVIDYEQYF.

In its sample, this clonotype was seen a few times. V usage is TRBV5-1 and J usage is TRBJ2-1; D uncertain. Germline V CDR1 and CDR2: SGHRS, YFSETQ. With 4 bases removed from V and 7 bases from J, the gap between germline ends came to 12 bases. The CDR3 runs to 13 residues. Here the CDR3 reads CASSGGWGNEQFF. The CDR3 nucleotides read TGCGCCAGCAGCGGCGGCTGGGGAAATGAGCAGTTCTTC.

The chain has TRBV12-3 or TRBV12-4 and TRBJ1-1; 8 positions match TRBD1. The CDR3 covers 16 residues. The trim removed 0 bases at V and 4 bases at J, leaving 7 bases unmatched. The CDR3 DNA follows: TGTGCCAGCAGTTTAGCCCAGGGGGCCGGCGTCACTGAAGCTTTCTTT. Translating gives CASSLAQGAGVTEAFF.

The V gene is TRBV18, the J gene TRBJ2-2; unclear D gene. In germline, CDR1 is KGHSH, CDR2 LQKENI. Trimming pared 0 bases from V and 3 bases from J, leaving 11 bases between. The CDR3 spans 16 residues. The CDR3 sequence: CASSPPGKRDTGELFF. Here the CDR3 DNA reads TGTGCCAGCTCACCACCTGGGAAGCGTGACACCGGGGAGCTGTTTTTT.

This clonotype appeared a few times. The chain couples TRBV24-1 to TRBJ2-3; 10 bases line up with TRBD1. The CDR3 runs to 15 residues. Germline-derived CDR1 and CDR2 are KGHDR and SFDVKD. The V segment lost 4 bases and the J segment 3 bases; nucleotides outside the gene matches: 3. CDR3 in amino acids: CATSDPGQGTDTQYF. Here the CDR3 DNA reads TGTGCCACCAGTGACCCGGGACAGGGGACAGATACGCAGTATTTT.

The chain links TRBV4-1 to TRBJ2-4, with D possibly being TRBD2 (6 bases). The CDR3 totals 16 residues. Per germline, CDR1 MGHRA and CDR2 YSYEKL. V was pared by 2 bases and J by 3 bases, with 14 bases between. The CDR3 bases are TGCGCCAGCAGCCAATCGGCGGGGAGCGGCAAAAACATTCAGTACTTC. Translating it yields CASSQSAGSGKNIQYF.

V gene TRBV20-1 combines with J gene TRBJ1-5; D not resolved. The V end was cut by 4 bases, the J end by 5 bases, with 12 bases between. The CDR3 loop spans 13 amino acids. CDR1 and CDR2 (germline): DFQATT, SNEGSKA (reference sequence). As DNA, the CDR3 is TGCAGTGCTACCCTGAGTACCGATCAGCCCCAGCATTTT. It specifies CSATLSTDQPQHF.